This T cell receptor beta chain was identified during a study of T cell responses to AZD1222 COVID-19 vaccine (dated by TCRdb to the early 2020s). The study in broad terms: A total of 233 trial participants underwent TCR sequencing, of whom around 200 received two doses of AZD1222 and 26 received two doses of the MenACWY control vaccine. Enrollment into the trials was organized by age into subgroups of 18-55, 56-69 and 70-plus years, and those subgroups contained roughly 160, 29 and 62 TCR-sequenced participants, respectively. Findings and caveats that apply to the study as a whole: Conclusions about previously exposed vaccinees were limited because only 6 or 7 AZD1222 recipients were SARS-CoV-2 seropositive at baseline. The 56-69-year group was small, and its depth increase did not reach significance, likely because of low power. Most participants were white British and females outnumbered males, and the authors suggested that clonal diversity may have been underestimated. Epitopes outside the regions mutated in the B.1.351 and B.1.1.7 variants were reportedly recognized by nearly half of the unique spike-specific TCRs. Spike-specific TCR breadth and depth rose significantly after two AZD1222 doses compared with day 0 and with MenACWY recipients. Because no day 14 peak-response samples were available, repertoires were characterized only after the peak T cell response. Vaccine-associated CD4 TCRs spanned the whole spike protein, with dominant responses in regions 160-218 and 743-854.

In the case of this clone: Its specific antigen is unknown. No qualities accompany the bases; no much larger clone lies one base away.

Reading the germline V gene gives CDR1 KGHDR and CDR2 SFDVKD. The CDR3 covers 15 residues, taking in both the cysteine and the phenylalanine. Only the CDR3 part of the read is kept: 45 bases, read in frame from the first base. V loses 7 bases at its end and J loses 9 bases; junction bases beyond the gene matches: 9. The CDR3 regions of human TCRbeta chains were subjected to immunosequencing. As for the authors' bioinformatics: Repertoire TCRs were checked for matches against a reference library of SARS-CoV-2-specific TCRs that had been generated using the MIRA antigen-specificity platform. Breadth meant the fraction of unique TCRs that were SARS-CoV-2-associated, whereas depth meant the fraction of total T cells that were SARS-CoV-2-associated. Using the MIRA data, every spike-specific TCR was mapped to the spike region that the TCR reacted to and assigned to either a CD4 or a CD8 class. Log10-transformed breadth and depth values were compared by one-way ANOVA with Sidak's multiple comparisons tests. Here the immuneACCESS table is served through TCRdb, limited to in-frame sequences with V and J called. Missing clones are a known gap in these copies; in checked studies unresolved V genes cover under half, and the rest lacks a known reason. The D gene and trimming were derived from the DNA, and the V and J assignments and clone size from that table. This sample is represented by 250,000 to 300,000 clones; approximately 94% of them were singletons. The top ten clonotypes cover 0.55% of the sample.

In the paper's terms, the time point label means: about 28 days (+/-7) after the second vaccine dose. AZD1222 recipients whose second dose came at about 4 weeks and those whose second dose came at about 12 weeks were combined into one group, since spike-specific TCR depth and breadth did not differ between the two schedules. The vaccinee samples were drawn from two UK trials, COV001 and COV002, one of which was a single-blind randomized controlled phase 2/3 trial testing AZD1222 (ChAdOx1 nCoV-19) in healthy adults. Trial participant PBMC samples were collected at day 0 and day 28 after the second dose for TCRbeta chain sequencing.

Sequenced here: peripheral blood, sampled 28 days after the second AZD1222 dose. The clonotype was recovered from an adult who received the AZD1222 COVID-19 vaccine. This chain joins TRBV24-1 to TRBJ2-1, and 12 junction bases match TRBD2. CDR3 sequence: CATSEGLAGVGEQFF. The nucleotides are TGTGCCACCAGCGAGGGACTAGCGGGCGTCGGTGAGCAGTTCTTC.